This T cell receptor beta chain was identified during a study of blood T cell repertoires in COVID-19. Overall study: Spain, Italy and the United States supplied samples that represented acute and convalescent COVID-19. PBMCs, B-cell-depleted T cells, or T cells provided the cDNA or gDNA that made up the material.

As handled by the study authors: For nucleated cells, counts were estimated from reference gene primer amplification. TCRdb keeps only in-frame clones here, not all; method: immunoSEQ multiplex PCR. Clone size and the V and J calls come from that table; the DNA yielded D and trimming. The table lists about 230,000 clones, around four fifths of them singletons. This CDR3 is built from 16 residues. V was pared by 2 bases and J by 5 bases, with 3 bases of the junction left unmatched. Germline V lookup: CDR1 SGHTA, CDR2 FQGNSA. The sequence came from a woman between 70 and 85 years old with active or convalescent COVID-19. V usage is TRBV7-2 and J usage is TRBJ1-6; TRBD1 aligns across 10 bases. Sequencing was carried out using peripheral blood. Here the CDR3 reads CASSLWGQGNNSPLHF. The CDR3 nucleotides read TGTGCCAGCAGCTTATGGGGACAGGGGAATAATTCACCCCTCCACTTT.